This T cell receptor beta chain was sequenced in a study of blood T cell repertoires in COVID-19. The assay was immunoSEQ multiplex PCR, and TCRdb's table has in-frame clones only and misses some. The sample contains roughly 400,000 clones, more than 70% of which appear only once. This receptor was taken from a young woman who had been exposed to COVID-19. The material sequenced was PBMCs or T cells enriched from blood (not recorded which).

CDR3 nucleotide sequence: TGTGCCAGCAGTTTATCGAGAAACAGCTATGGCTACACCTTC. Its translation: CASSLSRNSYGYTF. The chain carries TRBV27 and TRBJ1-2, with D uncertain. Trimming took off 0 bases at V and 4 bases at J, with 9 bases between the two ends. The V gene's germline CDR1 is MNHEY and CDR2 SMNVEV (reference sequence). The CDR3 is made up of 14 amino acids.